The T cell receptor beta chain described here comes from a study of T cell responses to AZD1222 COVID-19 vaccine. Study details: Combined were second doses at about 4 or about 12 weeks.

Notes on this clone: Its antigen remains unidentified.

TCRdb's copy holds only in-frame clones and misses some; the assay was immunoSEQ multiplex PCR. The sample has about 140,000 clones, 80% to 95% seen once; the top ten hold approximately 4.7%. Broader study findings: Spike-specific TCR breadth and depth grew following two AZD1222 doses. As reported, nearly half of all spike-specific TCRs target variant regions that are unmutated. The study sampled repertoires only after the peak T cell response.

The germline CDR1 and CDR2 sequences are MDHEN and SYDVKM. This CDR3 comprises 12 residues. Trimming took 2 bases from V and 2 from J, leaving 4 bases between them. The source material was peripheral blood, sampled on day 0 of AZD1222 vaccination. The receptor was isolated from an adult in good health. The chain employs TRBV28 and TRBJ2-7; D remains ambiguous. The CDR3, as DNA: TGTGCCAGCAGTTTAAATACCTACGAGCAGTACTTC. It is translated as CASSLNTYEQYF.